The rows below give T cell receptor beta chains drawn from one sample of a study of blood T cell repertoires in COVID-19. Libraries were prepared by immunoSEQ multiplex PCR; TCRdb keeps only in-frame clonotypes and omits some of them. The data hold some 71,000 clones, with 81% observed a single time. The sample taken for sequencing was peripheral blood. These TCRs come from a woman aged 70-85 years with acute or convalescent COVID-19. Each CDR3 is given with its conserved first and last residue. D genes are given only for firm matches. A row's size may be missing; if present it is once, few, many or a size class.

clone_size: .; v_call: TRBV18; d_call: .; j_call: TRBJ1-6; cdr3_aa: CASSPDPAADSPLHF; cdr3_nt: TGTGCCAGCTCACCAGATCCCGCCGCGGATTCACCCCTCCACTTT
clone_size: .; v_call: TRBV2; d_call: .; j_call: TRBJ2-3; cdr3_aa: CASSEFGNMDTQYF; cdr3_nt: TGTGCCAGCAGTGAATTCGGGAACATGGATACGCAGTATTTT
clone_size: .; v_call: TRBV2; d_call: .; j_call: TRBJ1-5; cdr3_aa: CASSGDNNQPQHF; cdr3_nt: TGTGCCAGCAGTGGGGACAATAATCAGCCCCAGCATTTT
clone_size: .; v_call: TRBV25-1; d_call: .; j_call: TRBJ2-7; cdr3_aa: CASRESADYEQYF; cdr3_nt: TGTGCCAGCAGGGAAAGCGCAGACTACGAGCAGTACTTC
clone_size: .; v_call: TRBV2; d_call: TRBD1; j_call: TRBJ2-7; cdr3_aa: CASKGQGFYEQYF; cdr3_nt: TGTGCCAGCAAGGGACAGGGTTTCTACGAGCAGTACTTC
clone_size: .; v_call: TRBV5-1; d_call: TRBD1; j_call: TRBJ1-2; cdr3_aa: CASSWDRALVGYTF; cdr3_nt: TGCGCCAGCAGCTGGGACAGGGCCCTAGTTGGCTACACCTTC
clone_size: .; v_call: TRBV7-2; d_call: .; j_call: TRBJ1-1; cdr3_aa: CASSLALGGSTEAFF; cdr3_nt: TGTGCCAGCAGCTTAGCGCTTGGGGGGAGCACTGAAGCTTTCTTT
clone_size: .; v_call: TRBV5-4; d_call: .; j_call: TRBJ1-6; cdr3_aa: CASSLPGGGKSSPLHF; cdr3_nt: TGTGCCAGCAGCTTGCCGGGGGGCGGGAAAAGTTCTCCCCTCCACTTT
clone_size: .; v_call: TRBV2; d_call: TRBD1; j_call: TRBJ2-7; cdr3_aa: CASTGQGYEQYF; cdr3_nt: TGTGCCAGCACGGGACAGGGATACGAGCAGTACTTC
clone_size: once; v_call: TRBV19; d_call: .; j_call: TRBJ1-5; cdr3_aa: CASSEAGITNQPQHF; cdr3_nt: TGTGCCAGTAGTGAGGCAGGGATTACCAATCAGCCCCAGCATTTT
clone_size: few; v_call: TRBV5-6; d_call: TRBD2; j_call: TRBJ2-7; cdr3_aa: CASSSTELAGGQYF; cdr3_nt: TGTGCCAGCAGCTCTACGGAACTAGCGGGGGGTCAGTACTTC
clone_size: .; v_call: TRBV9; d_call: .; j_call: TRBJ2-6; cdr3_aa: CASSVESSLRSSGANVLTF; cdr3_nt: TGTGCCAGCAGCGTAGAGTCCAGTCTCAGAAGCTCTGGGGCCAACGTCCTGACTTTC
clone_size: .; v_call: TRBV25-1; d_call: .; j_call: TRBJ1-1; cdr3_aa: CASTEGRGVAEAFF; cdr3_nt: TGTGCCAGCACCGAGGGCAGGGGTGTCGCTGAAGCTTTCTTT
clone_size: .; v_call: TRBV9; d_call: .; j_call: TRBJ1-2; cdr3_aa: CASSKASYGYTF; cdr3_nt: TGTGCCAGCAGCAAAGCTAGCTATGGCTACACCTTC
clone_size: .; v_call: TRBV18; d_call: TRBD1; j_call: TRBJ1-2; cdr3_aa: CASSPTGQGGGYTF; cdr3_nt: TGTGCCAGCTCACCAACGGGACAGGGAGGAGGCTACACCTTC
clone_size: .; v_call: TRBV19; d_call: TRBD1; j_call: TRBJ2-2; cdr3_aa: CASSGSTGLNTGELFF; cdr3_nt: TGTGCCAGTAGCGGATCGACAGGGCTTAACACCGGGGAGCTGTTTTTT
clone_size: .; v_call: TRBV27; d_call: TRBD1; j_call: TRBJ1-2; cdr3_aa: CASSPGQGKGYTF; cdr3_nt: TGTGCCAGCAGTCCCGGACAGGGGAAAGGCTACACCTTC
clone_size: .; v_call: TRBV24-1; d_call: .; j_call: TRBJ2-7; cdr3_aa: CATSDSTRLQEQYF; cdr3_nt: TGTGCCACCAGTGATTCTACGAGACTACAGGAGCAGTACTTC
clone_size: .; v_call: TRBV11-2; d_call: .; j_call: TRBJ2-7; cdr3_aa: CASSLSASETYEQYF; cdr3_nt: TGTGCCAGCAGCCTATCCGCCAGCGAGACCTACGAGCAGTACTTC
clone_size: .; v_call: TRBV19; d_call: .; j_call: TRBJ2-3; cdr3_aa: CASSPYGGGSTDTQYF; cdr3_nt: TGTGCCAGCTCCCCATATGGAGGCGGTAGCACAGATACGCAGTATTTT
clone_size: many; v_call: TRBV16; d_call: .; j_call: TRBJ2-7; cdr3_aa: CASSHLAVSSYEQYF; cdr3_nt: TGTGCCAGCAGCCACCTGGCGGTAAGCTCCTACGAGCAGTACTTC
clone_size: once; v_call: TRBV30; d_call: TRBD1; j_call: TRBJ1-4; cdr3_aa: CAWSVQGEKLFF; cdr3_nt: TGTGCCTGGAGTGTACAGGGGGAAAAACTGTTTTTT
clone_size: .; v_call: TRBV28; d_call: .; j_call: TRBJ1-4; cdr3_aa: CASSSQMVASTNEKLFF; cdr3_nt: TGTGCCAGCAGTTCCCAAATGGTGGCCTCAACTAATGAAAAACTGTTTTTT
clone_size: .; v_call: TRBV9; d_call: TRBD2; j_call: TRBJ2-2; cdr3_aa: CASSAGLAGTGELFF; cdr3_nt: TGTGCCAGCAGCGCTGGACTAGCGGGGACCGGGGAGCTGTTTTTT
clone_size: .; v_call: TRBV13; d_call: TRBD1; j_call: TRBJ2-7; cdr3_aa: CASSSAGTGYMSSSYEQYF; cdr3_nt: TGTGCCAGCAGCTCAGCCGGGACAGGGTATATGTCTAGTAGCTACGAGCAGTACTTC
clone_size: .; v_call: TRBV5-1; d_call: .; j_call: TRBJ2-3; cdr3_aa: CASSLGASGGDTQYF; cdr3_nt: TGCGCCAGCAGCTTGGGTGCGAGCGGAGGAGATACGCAGTATTTT
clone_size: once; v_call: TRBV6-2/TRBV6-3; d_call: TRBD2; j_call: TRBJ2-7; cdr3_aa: CASSYGARLANEQYF; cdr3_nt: TGTGCCAGCAGTTACGGGGCTCGACTAGCTAACGAGCAGTACTTC
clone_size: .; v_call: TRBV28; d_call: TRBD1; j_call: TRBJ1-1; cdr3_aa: CASRRVRDRVLLNTEAFF; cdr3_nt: TGTGCCAGCCGGCGAGTCCGGGACAGGGTTTTGCTGAACACTGAAGCTTTCTTT
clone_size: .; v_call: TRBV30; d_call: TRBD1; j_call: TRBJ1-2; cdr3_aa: CAWSVGGDRGRGGYTF; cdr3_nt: TGTGCCTGGAGTGTAGGAGGGGACAGGGGGCGTGGGGGCTACACCTTC